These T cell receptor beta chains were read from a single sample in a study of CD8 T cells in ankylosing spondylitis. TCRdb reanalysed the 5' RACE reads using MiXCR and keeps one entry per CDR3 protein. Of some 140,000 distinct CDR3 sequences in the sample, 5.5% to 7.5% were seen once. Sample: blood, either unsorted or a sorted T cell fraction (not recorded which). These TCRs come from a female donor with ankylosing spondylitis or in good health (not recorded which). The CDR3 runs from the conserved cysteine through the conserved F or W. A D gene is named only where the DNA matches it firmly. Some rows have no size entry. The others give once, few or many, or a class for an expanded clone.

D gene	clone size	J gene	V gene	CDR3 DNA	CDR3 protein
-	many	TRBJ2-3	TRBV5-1	TGCGCCAGCAGCTTATCGGACTTAACAGATACGCAGTATTTT	CASSLSDLTDTQYF
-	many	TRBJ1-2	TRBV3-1	TGTGCCAGCAGCCAACTGACGGCTAACTATGGCTACACCTTC	CASSQLTANYGYTF
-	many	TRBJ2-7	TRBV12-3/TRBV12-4	TGTGCCAGCAGTACCCAGGGGAACGAGCAGTACTTC	CASSTQGNEQYF
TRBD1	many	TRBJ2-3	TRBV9	TGTGCCAGCAGCGTGGTGACAGGGAGCACAGATACGCAGTATTTT	CASSVVTGSTDTQYF
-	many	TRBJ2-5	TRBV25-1	TGTGCCAGCAGTGATTGGGCTAGCGAACAAGAGACCCAGTACTTC	CASSDWASEQETQYF
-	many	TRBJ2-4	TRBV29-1	TGCAGCGTAGCAGGTCGGGGGAACATTCAGTACTTC	CSVAGRGNIQYF
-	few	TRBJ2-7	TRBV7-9	TGTGCCAGCAGCTTAGACGGGGACGAGCAGTACTTC	CASSLDGDEQYF
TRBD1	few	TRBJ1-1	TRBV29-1	TGCAGCGTACCGGGACAGGGGAACACTGAAGCTTTCTTT	CSVPGQGNTEAFF
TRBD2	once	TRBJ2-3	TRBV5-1	TGCGCCAGCAGCTGGCGGGGGGACGCAGATACGCAGTATTTT	CASSWRGDADTQYF
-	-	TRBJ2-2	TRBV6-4	TGTGCCAGCGGGTCACAGGATACCGGGGAGCTGTTTTTT	CASGSQDTGELFF
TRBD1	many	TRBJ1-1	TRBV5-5	TGTGCCAGCAGCTTGGGACCCGGGACAGGGGGTGTGTACACTGAAGCTTTCTTT	CASSLGPGTGGVYTEAFF
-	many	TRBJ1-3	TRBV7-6	TGTGCCAGCAGCTTAGCACCTCAGGGCACTGGCTCTGGAAACACCATATATTTT	CASSLAPQGTGSGNTIYF